Listed below are T cell receptor beta chains from one sample, sequenced in a study of graft-versus-host responses after intestinal transplantation. Data came from immunoSEQ multiplex PCR; TCRdb stores just in-frame clones and leaves some out. Among around 100,000 clones listed, roughly 93% were seen once. Their specific antigens are unknown. The source was unstimulated CD8+ T cells sorted from spleen or lymph node cells, collected before intestinal transplant. Every receptor here comes from a human donor who received an intestinal transplant. CDR3s include the opening cysteine and the closing phenylalanine or tryptophan. The order of the fields is V gene, J gene, CDR3 length, clone size, D gene, CDR3 protein, CDR3 DNA. D genes are given only for firm matches. Size is omitted from some rows. Given values are once, few, many or a class for expanded clones.

>TRBV2|TRBJ1-1|11|NA|TRBD1
CASTWTGEAFF
TGTGCCAGCACTTGGACAGGCGAAGCTTTCTTT
>TRBV14|TRBJ2-7|14|NA|TRBD2
CASSQLGLGYEQYF
TGTGCCAGCAGCCAATTGGGACTAGGCTACGAGCAGTACTTC
>TRBV5-4|TRBJ2-3|17|NA|TRBD2
CASSPGLAGGPIDTQYF
TGTGCCAGCAGCCCGGGACTAGCGGGGGGGCCTATCGATACGCAGTATTTT
>TRBV7-9|TRBJ1-1|11|few|NA
CASSLRAEAFF
TGTGCCAGCAGCTTAAGGGCAGAAGCTTTCTTT
>TRBV19|TRBJ2-7|11|once|NA
CASRVGVEQYF
TGTGCCAGCCGGGTCGGGGTGGAGCAGTACTTC
>TRBV6-5|TRBJ2-7|14|NA|TRBD2
CASSELAGGNEQYF
TGTGCCAGCAGCGAACTAGCGGGGGGGAACGAGCAGTACTTC
>TRBV5-4|TRBJ2-7|14|NA|NA
CASSKWDTSYEQYF
TGTGCCAGCAGCAAATGGGACACCTCCTACGAGCAGTACTTC
>TRBV7-9|TRBJ2-7|12|NA|NA
CASFGGGDEQYF
TGTGCCAGCTTCGGGGGAGGCGACGAGCAGTACTTC
>TRBV30|TRBJ1-1|13|NA|NA
CAWSVDQNTEAFF
TGTGCCTGGAGTGTAGACCAGAACACTGAAGCTTTCTTT
>TRBV27|TRBJ2-1|13|NA|NA
CASSSEGGNEQFF
TGTGCCAGCAGTTCCGAAGGAGGTAATGAGCAGTTCTTC
>TRBV4-1|TRBJ1-1|13|NA|NA
CASSLKGGPEAFF
TGCGCCAGCAGCCTAAAGGGGGGACCTGAAGCTTTCTTT
>TRBV5-4|TRBJ1-2|15|once|NA
CASSLGGDASYGYTF
TGTGCCAGCAGCTTAGGGGGGGATGCGTCCTATGGCTACACCTTC
>TRBV9|TRBJ2-2|15|NA|NA
CASSAPLRGEEELFF
TGTGCCAGCAGCGCCCCCCTCAGGGGGGAGGAGGAGCTGTTTTTT
>TRBV6-5|TRBJ2-5|15|NA|TRBD2
CASSYPGTTQETQYF
TGTGCCAGCAGTTACCCCGGGACTACTCAAGAGACCCAGTACTTC
>TRBV2|TRBJ2-3|17|NA|TRBD1
CASSVPGQGTRTDTQYF
TGTGCCAGCAGTGTCCCGGGACAGGGGACCCGCACAGATACGCAGTATTTT
>TRBV4-1|TRBJ1-1|14|NA|NA
CASSQWQENTEAFF
TGCGCCAGCAGCCAATGGCAGGAGAACACTGAAGCTTTCTTT
>TRBV12-5|TRBJ1-1|13|NA|NA
CASGLVPGTEAFF
TGTGCTAGTGGTTTGGTACCCGGGACAGAAGCTTTCTTT
>TRBV2|TRBJ1-5|13|NA|NA
CASSDWGNQPQHF
TGTGCCAGCAGTGATTGGGGAAATCAGCCCCAGCATTTT
>TRBV4-1|TRBJ1-5|15|NA|NA
CASSQGPNSNQPQHF
TGCGCCAGCAGCCAAGGGCCTAATAGCAATCAGCCCCAGCATTTT